The clone carrying this T cell receptor (beta chain) was counted once. The data stem from a study of graft-versus-host responses after intestinal transplantation. The assay was immunoSEQ multiplex PCR, and TCRdb's table has in-frame clones only and misses some. The sample yields about 20,000 clones, under 50% seen once. The length of the CDR3 is 13 residues. Germline V CDR1 and CDR2: SEHNR, FQNEAQ (reference sequence). Trimming pared 8 bases from V and 0 bases from J, leaving 5 bases between. V and J are TRBV7-9 and TRBJ2-6, with D possibly TRBD2 on 5 matching bases. This TCR came from a human patient who received an intestinal transplant. Sample: alloreactive CD4+ T cells from a mixed lymphocyte reaction culture, taken before intestinal transplant. Subset here: CFSE-low proliferating T cells sorted from roughly six-day pre-transplant mixed lymphocyte reaction (GvH or HvG direction). The CDR3: CASRGSGANVLTF. The CDR3, as DNA: TGTGCCAGCCGGGGCTCTGGGGCCAACGTCCTGACTTTC.